The sequence of this T cell receptor (beta chain) was determined in a study of blood T cell repertoires in COVID-19. In the original processing: The assay estimated nucleated cells by amplifying reference gene primers. Using immunoSEQ multiplex PCR, the repertoire was profiled, and TCRdb retains in-frame clones only, with some absent. Clone size and V and J calls were adopted from that table, with D and trimming inferred from the DNA. This sample carries 110,000 or so clones, about 85% of them seen once, and the ten largest clones take 3.9%. Germline V gene data show CDR1 as SGHNT and CDR2 as YYREEE (reference sequence). CDR3 size: 14 residues. The ends lost 6 bases at V and 4 bases at J; junction bases unmatched: 8.

The rearrangement uses TRBV5-4 and TRBJ2-5, with 8 bases lining up with TRBD1. The clonotype was recovered from a man aged 55 to 69 with acute or convalescent COVID-19. Sequencing used peripheral blood. CDR3 DNA: TGTGCCAGCACCTTTGGACAGGGCAGAGAGACCCAGTACTTC. As protein: CASTFGQGRETQYF. Drawing the rest from reference TRBV5-4 and TRBJ2-5, the complete variable domain is ETGVTQSPTHLIKTRGQQVTLRCSSQSGHNTVSWYQQALGQGPQFIFQYYREEENGRGNFPPRFSGLQFPNYSSELNVNALELDDSALYLCASTFGQGRETQYFGPGTRLLVL.